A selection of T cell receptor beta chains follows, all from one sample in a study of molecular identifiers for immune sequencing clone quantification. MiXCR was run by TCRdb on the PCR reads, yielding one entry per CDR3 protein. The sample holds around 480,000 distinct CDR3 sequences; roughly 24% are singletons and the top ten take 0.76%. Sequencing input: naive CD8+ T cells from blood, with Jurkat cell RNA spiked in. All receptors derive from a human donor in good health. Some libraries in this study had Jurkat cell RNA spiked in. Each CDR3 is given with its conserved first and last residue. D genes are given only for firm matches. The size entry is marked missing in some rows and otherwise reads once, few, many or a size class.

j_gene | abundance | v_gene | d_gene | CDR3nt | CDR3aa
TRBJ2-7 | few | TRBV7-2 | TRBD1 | TGTGCCAGCAGTCTGGACAGGGGGATTTACTACGAGCAGTACTTC | CASSLDRGIYYEQYF
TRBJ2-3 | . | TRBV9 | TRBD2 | TGTGCCAGCAGCGTAGATACGCTAGCGGTCACAGATACGCAGTATTTT | CASSVDTLAVTDTQYF
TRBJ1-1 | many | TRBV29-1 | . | TGCAGCGTTGATCCAGCGAACACTGAAGCTTTCTTT | CSVDPANTEAFF
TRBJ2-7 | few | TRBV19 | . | TGTGCCAGTAACGCCTTAGACAGGACCTACGAGCAGTACTTC | CASNALDRTYEQYF
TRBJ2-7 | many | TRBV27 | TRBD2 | TGTGCCAGCAGTTTGGGGGGGATTCCCTACGAGCAGTACTTC | CASSLGGIPYEQYF
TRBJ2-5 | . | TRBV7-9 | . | TGTGCCAGCAGCTTAGGCGGCATCCTACAAGAGACCCAGTACTTC | CASSLGGILQETQYF
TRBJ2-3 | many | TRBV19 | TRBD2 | TGTGCCAGTAGTATAGAAGTCCTAGCGGGAGTGCATAAAGGAGATACGCAGTATTTT | CASSIEVLAGVHKGDTQYF
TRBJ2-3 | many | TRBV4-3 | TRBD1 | TGCGCCAGCAGCTCTGAGCCGGGACAGGGGACAGATACGCAGTATTTT | CASSSEPGQGTDTQYF
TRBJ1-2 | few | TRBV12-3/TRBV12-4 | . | TGTGCCAGCAGCCCCGGGGGGGGCGTGTATGGCTACACCTTC | CASSPGGGVYGYTF
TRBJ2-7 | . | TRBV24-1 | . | TGTGCCACCAGTGATTCCCCAGGGGTAGGAGTTAGCGAGCAGTACTTC | CATSDSPGVGVSEQYF
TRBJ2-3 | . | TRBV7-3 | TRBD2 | TGTGCCAGCAGCTTAATACTAGCGGACCGCCCAGATACGCAGTATTTT | CASSLILADRPDTQYF
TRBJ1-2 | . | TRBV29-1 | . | TGCAGCGTTGAAGGGTCTCTGGGAGCGGACCACCTCTATGGCTACACCTTC | CSVEGSLGADHLYGYTF
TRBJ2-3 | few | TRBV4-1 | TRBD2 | TGCGCCCGCAGCCGGGGGACTAGCGGGGGGTCTCATACGCAGTATTTT | CARSRGTSGGSHTQYF
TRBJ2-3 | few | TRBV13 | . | TGTGCCAGCAGCCCCCAAGGGCGGGGAACAGATACGCAGTATTTT | CASSPQGRGTDTQYF
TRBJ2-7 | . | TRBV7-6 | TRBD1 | TGTGCCGGCAGCCCAGGGGGCGCGCGCTACGAGCAGTACTTC | CAGSPGGARYEQYF
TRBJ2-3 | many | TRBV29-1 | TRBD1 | TGCAGCGTTACCGGGACAGGGTCGTCGGATACGCAGTATTTT | CSVTGTGSSDTQYF
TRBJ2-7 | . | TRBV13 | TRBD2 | TGTGCCAGCAGCTTCAGTACTAGCGGATTGGTCGAGCAGTACTTC | CASSFSTSGLVEQYF
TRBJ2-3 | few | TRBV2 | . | TGTGCCAGCAGTGAGGTCAGCACAGATACGCAGTATTTT | CASSEVSTDTQYF
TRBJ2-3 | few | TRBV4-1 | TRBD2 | TGCGCCAGCAGCCAGCGCCGGGGGGGGGGCGGAGATACGCAGTATTTT | CASSQRRGGGGDTQYF
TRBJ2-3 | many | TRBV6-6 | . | TGTGCCAGCAGTTACTCGAATCTGGCGGTTTTGAGCACAGATACGCAGTATTTT | CASSYSNLAVLSTDTQYF
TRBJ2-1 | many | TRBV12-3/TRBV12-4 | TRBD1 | TGCGCCAGCAGCCAAGGGACAGGATCCTACAATGAGCAGTTCTTC | CASSQGTGSYNEQFF
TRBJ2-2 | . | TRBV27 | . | TGTGCCAGTTCGGGAGCACTGAACACCGGGGAGCTGTTTTTT | CASSGALNTGELFF
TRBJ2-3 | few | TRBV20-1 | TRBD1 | TGCAGTGCTAGTCTGATGGACAGGGGACCCACCGATACGCAGTATTTT | CSASLMDRGPTDTQYF
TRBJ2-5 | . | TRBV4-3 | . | TGCGCCAGCAGCCAAGATAGATCGGTCCAAAAGACCCAGTACTTC | CASSQDRSVQKTQYF